This is a list of T cell receptor beta chains from one sample in a study of blood T cell repertoires in COVID-19. Clones were read by immunoSEQ multiplex PCR, and TCRdb kept only the in-frame ones, dropping some. Counted here are 220,000 or so clones, about 82% occurring once; the ten biggest clones make up approximately 2.1%. The specimen sequenced was PBMCs or T cells enriched from blood (not recorded which). All receptors come from a woman aged 50 to 60 who had recovered from COVID-19. The CDR3 runs from the conserved cysteine through the conserved F or W. The order of the fields is J gene, V gene, clone size, D gene, CDR3 protein, CDR3 DNA. D genes are given only for firm matches. Clone size is not always given. Where it is, it says once, few, many or a class for expanded clones.

>TRBJ2-7|TRBV28|-|TRBD1
CASSSPRDRGSYEQYF
TGTGCCAGCAGTTCCCCACGGGACAGGGGTTCCTACGAGCAGTACTTC
>TRBJ1-5|TRBV10-3|few|TRBD1
CAISASPGGGNQPQHF
TGTGCCATCAGTGCATCACCAGGGGGTGGTAATCAGCCCCAGCATTTT
>TRBJ2-2|TRBV19|-|TRBD1
CASSMGPTVLGQKNTGELFF
TGTGCCAGTAGTATGGGCCCAACTGTGTTGGGACAGAAAAACACCGGGGAGCTGTTTTTT
>TRBJ2-7|TRBV9|-|-
CASSIGGGYEQYF
TGTGCCAGCAGCATCGGGGGAGGCTACGAGCAGTACTTC
>TRBJ2-2|TRBV3-1/TRBV3-2|-|TRBD1
CASSQEGQGLDTGELFF
TGTGCCAGCAGCCAAGAGGGACAGGGGTTGGACACCGGGGAGCTGTTTTTT
>TRBJ1-2|TRBV29-1|-|TRBD1
CSVEDRGQGYGYTF
TGCAGCGTTGAAGATCGAGGACAGGGATATGGCTACACCTTC
>TRBJ2-1|TRBV28|-|-
CASSYEIRYNEQFF
TGTGCCAGCAGTTACGAGATACGGTACAATGAGCAGTTCTTC
>TRBJ1-5|TRBV6-5|-|-
CATTQSGVSNQPQHF
TGTGCCACCACCCAATCCGGGGTTAGCAATCAGCCCCAGCATTTT
>TRBJ1-1|TRBV6-5|-|-
CASSPTVNTEAFF
TGTGCCAGCAGTCCAACAGTGAACACTGAAGCTTTCTTT
>TRBJ2-7|TRBV7-3|-|-
CASSLVGRSYEQYF
TGTGCCAGCAGCTTAGTTGGGCGCTCCTACGAGCAGTACTTC
>TRBJ1-5|TRBV12-5|-|-
CASGLGGRGHQPQHF
TGTGCTAGTGGTTTGGGGGGAAGGGGTCATCAGCCCCAGCATTTT
>TRBJ1-2|TRBV6-6|-|-
CASSTPRVSRAYGYTF
TGTGCCAGCAGTACGCCGAGGGTGAGTCGGGCGTATGGCTACACCTTC
>TRBJ1-2|TRBV15|-|-
CATSRGRASPALYGYTF
TGTGCCACCAGCAGAGGGAGGGCCTCCCCAGCCCTCTATGGCTACACCTTC
>TRBJ2-7|TRBV10-3|-|-
CAISTNTGLEQYF
TGTGCCATCAGCACGAATACAGGGCTCGAGCAGTACTTC
>TRBJ1-2|TRBV11-2|-|-
CASRTIQGYYGYTF
TGTGCCAGCAGGACCATTCAGGGATACTATGGCTACACCTTC
>TRBJ1-3|TRBV11-3|-|TRBD1
CASSLQGLNTIYF
TGTGCCAGCAGCCTACAGGGGTTGAACACCATATATTTT
>TRBJ2-7|TRBV4-3|many|TRBD1
CASSQRNQDRVDEQYF
TGCGCCAGCAGCCAGCGTAATCAGGACAGGGTCGACGAGCAGTACTTC
>TRBJ1-1|TRBV6-2/TRBV6-3|-|TRBD1
CASSTTGTGNTEAFF
TGTGCCAGCAGTACCACCGGGACAGGGAACACTGAAGCTTTCTTT
>TRBJ2-3|TRBV7-2|-|TRBD2
CASSSSIAGVPGRTDTQYF
TGTGCCAGCAGCTCCTCAATAGCGGGGGTCCCCGGTCGCACAGATACGCAGTATTTT
>TRBJ1-1|TRBV9|-|TRBD1
CASSVARTGRNTEAFF
TGTGCCAGCAGCGTAGCCAGGACAGGGAGGAACACTGAAGCTTTCTTT
>TRBJ2-7|TRBV5-4|-|TRBD1
CASSFPGQGADEQYF
TGTGCCAGCAGCTTTCCGGGACAGGGGGCAGATGAGCAGTACTTC
>TRBJ1-5|TRBV5-1|-|-
CASSLDGNQPQHF
TGCGCCAGCAGCTTGGACGGTAATCAGCCCCAGCATTTT
>TRBJ2-3|TRBV7-9|-|TRBD2
CASSFLARGDTQYF
TGTGCCAGCAGCTTCTTGGCGCGGGGGGATACGCAGTATTTT
>TRBJ1-6|TRBV5-6|-|-
CASSLVTGVSPLHF
TGTGCCAGCAGCTTGGTAACAGGAGTATCACCCCTCCACTTT
>TRBJ2-3|TRBV9|once|TRBD2
CASSVDASGGADTQYF
TGTGCCAGCAGCGTAGATGCTAGCGGGGGGGCAGATACGCAGTATTTT
>TRBJ2-5|TRBV9|-|TRBD2
CASSVSGRVQETQYF
TGTGCCAGCAGCGTATCAGGGAGGGTCCAAGAGACCCAGTACTTC
>TRBJ1-2|TRBV5-6|-|TRBD1
CATLRTGVYGYTF
TGTGCCACCCTTCGGACAGGGGTTTATGGCTACACCTTC
>TRBJ1-2|TRBV10-3|-|TRBD1
CAISPDRGNGYTF
TGTGCCATCAGCCCTGACAGGGGGAATGGCTACACCTTC
>TRBJ1-2|TRBV7-6|-|TRBD1
CASSLMGQGADYGYTF
TGTGCCAGCAGCTTAATGGGTCAGGGGGCTGACTATGGCTACACCTTC
>TRBJ2-7|TRBV7-7|few|TRBD2
CASSLGLAGVDEQYF
TGTGCTAGCAGCTTAGGACTAGCGGGAGTAGACGAGCAGTACTTC
>TRBJ2-7|TRBV18|-|-
CASSPPGWGDYEQYF
TGTGCCAGCTCACCACCGGGGTGGGGAGACTACGAGCAGTACTTC
>TRBJ2-5|TRBV14|-|TRBD1
CASSQGWDRGGETQYF
TGTGCCAGCAGCCAAGGGTGGGACAGAGGCGGAGAGACCCAGTACTTC
>TRBJ2-3|TRBV7-9|-|TRBD1
CASGQATSTDTQYF
TGTGCCAGCGGACAGGCCACTAGCACAGATACGCAGTATTTT
>TRBJ2-1|TRBV11-3|-|TRBD2
CASSLAGGGSYNEQFF
TGTGCCAGCAGCTTAGCTGGGGGGGGCTCCTACAATGAGCAGTTCTTC
>TRBJ2-7|TRBV19|-|-
CASSIGGSGDEQYF
TGTGCCAGTAGTATAGGCGGAAGCGGCGACGAGCAGTACTTC